Listed here are 32 T cell receptor beta chains from one sample, sequenced in a study of blood T cell repertoires in COVID-19 (TCRdb year 2020). The library was made by the immunoSEQ multiplex PCR assay. The source is immuneACCESS, and TCRdb retained only in-frame sequences with V and J called. Part of the clones is not carried over; for the studies checked, unresolved V genes explain less than half of this, and the remainder is unexplained. For this sample the table gives approximately 350,000 clones, of which roughly nine tenths were detected only once. The ten largest clones take up 1% to 1.5% of the sample. The sample was peripheral blood. Source of these receptors: a man aged 40-49 years with acute or convalescent COVID-19.

The chain combines TRBV5-1 with TRBJ1-2, with TRBD1 as a possible D gene (6 bases). V shed 1 base and J shed 7 bases, with 14 bases lying between them. The CDR3 extends over 14 amino acids. CDR1 and CDR2 from the germline V gene are SGHRS and YFSETQ. CDR3 nucleotides: TGCGCCAGCAGCTTGACAGGGAGTAATCGTGGCTACACCTTC. It specifies CASSLTGSNRGYTF.

The rearrangement joins TRBV18 to TRBJ2-1, with 8 bases aligning to TRBD2. From germline, CDR1 is KGHSH and CDR2 LQKENI. The CDR3 loop spans 15 amino acids. V shed 1 base, J shed 4 bases, and the junction held 3 bases outside the gene matches. CDR3 amino acids: CASSPRGRSYNEQFF. The CDR3 nucleotides are TGTGCCAGCTCACCACGCGGGAGGAGTTACAATGAGCAGTTCTTC.

The rearrangement links TRBV5-6 to TRBJ2-1, with 11 bases lining up with TRBD2. This CDR3 is built from 18 residues. The germline V gene encodes CDR1 SGHDT and CDR2 YYEEEE. The ends lost 4 bases at V and 9 bases at J; junction bases unmatched: 18. DNA of the CDR3: TGTGCCAGCAGCCGCCCACCGACACTAGCGGGAGCCCCGAGTGAGCAGTTCTTC. Encoded protein: CASSRPPTLAGAPSEQFF.

The rearrangement uses TRBV27 and TRBJ1-2, with TRBD1 identical over 9 bases. In germline, CDR1 is MNHEY, CDR2 SMNVEV (reference sequence). The ends lost 6 bases at V and 2 bases at J; junction bases unmatched: 10. The CDR3 has 16 residues. The CDR3 DNA reads TGTGCCAGCAGCCGAACCCCGGGACAGGGAAACTATGGCTACACCTTC. Its translation is CASSRTPGQGNYGYTF.

The chain recombines TRBV3-1 (or the pseudogene TRBV3-2) with TRBJ2-1; TRBD2 aligns across 8 bases. J was trimmed by 0 bases and V by 3 bases; bases with no gene match: 10. Per germline, CDR1 LGHDT and CDR2 YNNKEL (reference sequence). CDR3 length: 18 amino acids. The CDR3 loop reads CASSQVAGGWGSYNEQFF. The CDR3 bases are TGTGCCAGCAGCCAGGTCGCGGGAGGTTGGGGCTCCTACAATGAGCAGTTCTTC.

This sequence joins TRBV2 and TRBJ1-1; TRBD1 agrees at 8 bases. This CDR3 has 14 amino acids. Germline CDR1 SNHLY, CDR2 FYNNEI. V lost 8 bases and J lost 1; bases outside the gene matches: 6. Here the CDR3 reads CASSYRGRNTEAFF. The DNA of the CDR3 is TGTGCCAGCTCCTACAGGGGGAGGAACACTGAAGCTTTCTTT.

The chain has TRBV5-4 and TRBJ1-5; maybe TRBD1 (6 bases). Trimming cost V 0 bases and J 6 bases, with 10 bases left between them. The CDR3 sequence is 14 residues long. From germline, CDR1 is SGHNT and CDR2 YYREEE (reference sequence). The CDR3 loop reads CASSLEGGAQPQHF. The CDR3 region has the DNA TGTGCCAGCAGCTTGGAAGGGGGAGCTCAGCCCCAGCATTTT.

This clone was recorded at least ten times. The V gene is TRBV7-6, the J gene TRBJ2-2; possibly TRBD1 for D (6 bases). The V and J ends lost 4 bases and 2 bases respectively, with 11 bases between them. The CDR3 has 15 amino acids. Germline V gene lookup returns CDR1 SGHVS and CDR2 FNYEAQ. CDR3: CASSYGTLNTGELFF. The CDR3 DNA reads TGTGCCAGCAGCTATGGGACACTCAACACCGGGGAGCTGTTTTTT.

This rearrangement joins TRBV28 to TRBJ1-5; a possible D gene is TRBD1 (6 bases). V shed 10 bases and J shed 0 bases, with 19 bases lying between them. CDR3 size: 16 residues. Germline CDR1 reads MDHEN; CDR2 reads SYDVKM. The CDR3 region is CATSTGGHYSNQPQHF. CDR3 bases: TGTGCCACCTCGACGGGGGGCCACTATAGCAATCAGCCCCAGCATTTT.

Here the CDR3 reads CSVAQVEGNTEAFF. The CDR3 DNA is TGCAGCGTCGCCCAGGTCGAGGGGAACACTGAAGCTTTCTTT. This chain uses TRBV29-1 with TRBJ1-1; no reliable D call. This CDR3 spans 14 amino acids. V shed 6 bases and J shed 1 base, with 15 bases lying between them. Germline CDR1 SQVTM, CDR2 ANQGSEA.

The chain links TRBV30 to TRBJ2-5, with 10 bases matching TRBD2. Germline loops: CDR1 GTSNPN, CDR2 SVGIG (reference sequence). Germline trimming cut 0 bases from V and 3 bases from J; bases unmatched to any gene: 4. The CDR3 length is 15 residues. The CDR3 DNA is TGTGCCTGGAGTGTACTAGCGGGACCCAAAGAGACCCAGTACTTC. Protein: CAWSVLAGPKETQYF.

This clone was detected a few times. V gene TRBV5-6 combines with J gene TRBJ2-6; a possible D gene is TRBD2 (5 bases). Trimming stripped 4 bases from V and 2 bases from J, with 19 bases between. This CDR3 comprises 18 residues. CDR1 SGHDT and CDR2 YYEEEE come from the germline V gene. The CDR3 here is CASSPRGEGAPGANVLTF. CDR3 DNA: TGTGCCAGCAGCCCCCGAGGAGAGGGCGCCCCTGGGGCCAACGTCCTGACTTTC.

The chain carries TRBV5-5 and TRBJ1-2; 7 bases map to TRBD1. The CDR3 consists of 13 residues. The ends lost 7 bases at V and 4 bases at J; junction bases unmatched: 7. Germline-derived CDR1 and CDR2 are SGHKS and YYEKEE (reference sequence). CDR3 DNA sequence: TGTGCCAGCGGTAAACAGGGGACCTATGGCTACACCTTC. Its protein is CASGKQGTYGYTF. Complete variable domain (other parts from reference TRBV5-5 and TRBJ1-2): DAGVTQSPTHLIKTRGQQVTLRCSPISGHKSVSWYQQVLGQGPQFIFQYYEKEERGRGNFPDRFSARQFPNYSSELNVNALLLGDSALYLCASGKQGTYGYTFGSGTRLTVV.

The V and J genes are TRBV12-3 or TRBV12-4 and TRBJ2-7, with D perhaps matching TRBD1 (6 bases). The CDR3 covers 12 residues. Trimming removed 6 bases from V and 2 bases from J, with 8 bases in between. CDR3 residues: CASSGDTYEQYF. The CDR3 coding sequence is TGTGCCAGCAGCGGGGACACCTACGAGCAGTACTTC.

This chain joins TRBV28 and TRBJ1-1; the D is unclear. The CDR3 totals 13 residues. V lost 3 bases and J 11 bases, leaving 16 bases between the germline ends. The germline V gene encodes CDR1 MDHEN and CDR2 SYDVKM. CDR3 sequence: CASSLPGPNVAFF. The CDR3 DNA reads TGTGCCAGCAGTTTGCCCGGTCCGAACGTGGCTTTCTTT.

The chain has TRBV9 and TRBJ1-1; maybe TRBD1 (5 bases). This CDR3 spans 14 amino acids. Germline assignment: CDR1 SGDLS and CDR2 YYNGEE. Deletions cut 0 bases from V and 7 bases from J, with 13 bases between. The CDR3 sequence is CASSVGGGVLEAFF. The DNA of the CDR3 is TGTGCCAGCAGCGTAGGGGGCGGCGTTCTTGAAGCTTTCTTT.

The chain is built from TRBV6-1 and TRBJ2-2, with TRBD1 matching 9 bases. CDR3 length equals 16 residues. With 2 bases clipped from V and 3 bases from J, the junction kept 4 bases outside the gene matches. Germline lookup yields CDR1 MNHNS and CDR2 SASEGT. CDR3 nucleotides: TGTGCCAGCAGTGAAATGGGACAGGGCCACACCGGGGAGCTGTTTTTT. Encoded protein: CASSEMGQGHTGELFF.

This chain's CDR3 is CASSAGTGEDTQYF. DNA for the CDR3: TGTGCCAGCAGCGCAGGCACGGGGGAGGATACGCAGTATTTT. The chain has TRBV7-3 and TRBJ2-3; possible D gene TRBD2, 6 bases. The germline V gene has CDR1 SGHTA and CDR2 FQGTGA. V lost 5 bases and J lost 6, with 15 bases in between. The CDR3 spans 14 residues.

Of note for this clone: Other DNA sequences in the sample encode the same CDR3. The chain recombines TRBV7-2 with TRBJ1-2; perhaps TRBD1 as D (6 bases). The CDR3 runs 13 residues. V was clipped by 2 bases and J by 8 bases, with 12 bases between them. Per the germline V gene, CDR1 is SGHTA and CDR2 is FQGNSA. This CDR3 is CASSLQGRDGYTF. The CDR3 DNA follows: TGTGCCAGCAGCTTACAGGGGAGGGACGGCTACACCTTC.

The V gene is TRBV10-3, the J gene TRBJ1-6; 10 bases fit TRBD1. Trimming cost V 4 bases and J 10 bases; bases outside gene matches: 4. Germline V gives CDR1 ENHRY, CDR2 SYGVKD. This CDR3 region has 14 residues. CDR3 sequence reads: CAISVDRGRSPLHF. The CDR3 nucleotides are TGTGCCATCAGTGTAGACAGGGGGCGGTCACCCCTCCACTTT.

The V gene is TRBV19, the J gene TRBJ2-7, with D perhaps TRBD1 (5 bases). Germline V gene data show CDR1 as LNHDA and CDR2 as SQIVND (reference sequence). This CDR3 spans 14 amino acids. Trimming took 3 bases from V and 1 from J, leaving 10 bases between them. CDR3 sequence: CASSMGQLSYEQYF. CDR3 coding DNA: TGTGCCAGTAGTATGGGGCAGCTGTCCTACGAGCAGTACTTC.

V usage is TRBV5-1 and J usage is TRBJ1-6, with a possible D match to TRBD1 (5 bases). The CDR3 has 15 amino acids. Germline V CDR1 and CDR2: SGHRS, YFSETQ. V was pared by 0 bases and J by 9 bases, with 13 bases between. The CDR3 DNA sequence: TGCGCCAGCAGCTTGGGGCGGGGGGTCGGTTCACCCCTCCACTTT. It is translated as CASSLGRGVGSPLHF. The complete variable domain, with remaining parts taken from reference TRBV5-1 and TRBJ1-6, reads KAGVTQTPRYLIKTRGQQVTLSCSPISGHRSVSWYQQTPGQGLQFLFEYFSETQRNKGNFPGRFSGRQFSNSRSEMNVSTLELGDSALYLCASSLGRGVGSPLHFGNGTRLTVT.

This clone turned up a few times. The J gene is TRBJ1-2, the V gene TRBV5-4; a possible D gene is TRBD1 (6 bases). Trimming shortened V by 2 bases and J by 1 base, and 9 bases separated the two germline ends. Germline V gene data show CDR1 as SGHNT and CDR2 as YYREEE (reference sequence). The CDR3 is made up of 14 amino acids. CDR3 in DNA: TGTGCCAGCAGCTTCGGACAGTTTAACTATGGCTACACCTTC. Amino acid sequence: CASSFGQFNYGYTF.

The chain has TRBV19 and TRBJ2-3; 12 bases agree with TRBD2. After removal of 6 bases from V and 4 bases from J, the junction contained 8 bases not matched to a gene. The germline gives CDR1 LNHDA, CDR2 SQIVND (reference sequence). The CDR3 loop spans 16 amino acids. CDR3 sequence reads: CASRRLAGAGADTQYF. CDR3 nucleotides: TGTGCCAGTAGGAGACTAGCGGGAGCAGGGGCAGATACGCAGTATTTT. The full variable domain, its missing parts supplied by reference TRBV19 and TRBJ2-3, is DGGITQSPKYLFRKEGQNVTLSCEQNLNHDAMYWYRQDPGQGLRLIYYSQIVNDFQKGDIAEGYSVSREKKESFPLTVTSAQKNPTAFYLCASRRLAGAGADTQYFGPGTRLTVL.

The rearrangement links TRBV18 to TRBJ1-4; 10 positions agree with TRBD1. The CDR3 sequence is 15 residues long. V gave up 2 bases and J gave up 5 bases; unmatched junction bases: 2. Germline lookup yields CDR1 KGHSH and CDR2 LQKENI. For the CDR3, the DNA is TGTGCCAGCTCACCAGGGACAGGGGACAATGAAAAACTGTTTTTT. Translating gives CASSPGTGDNEKLFF.

The chain joins TRBV2 to TRBJ1-2; tentative D call: TRBD1 (5 bases). CDR3 size: 12 residues. Trimming removed 6 bases from V and 8 bases from J, with 13 bases in between. Germline CDR1 reads SNHLY; CDR2 reads FYNNEI. CDR3 DNA: TGTGCCAGCAGCCAATCCAGGGCGGGCTACACCTTC. Translating gives CASSQSRAGYTF.

The chain recombines TRBV19 with TRBJ1-2, with 12 bases fitting TRBD1. Germline V gene data show CDR1 as LNHDA and CDR2 as SQIVND (reference sequence). Trimming removed 7 bases from V and 7 bases from J; junction bases left unmatched: 13. The CDR3 totals 16 residues. The CDR3 DNA reads TGTGCCAGTACCGCCAGAGGGACAGGGGGCGCGGGTGGCTACACCTTC. Translated, it gives CASTARGTGGAGGYTF.

This sequence joins TRBV29-1 and TRBJ1-1; D gene unclear. V lost 3 bases to trimming and J lost 0 bases, with 8 bases between them. The CDR3 runs 13 residues. Germline CDR1 SQVTM, CDR2 ANQGSEA. The CDR3 nucleotides read TGCAGCGTTGACTGGGAGATGAACACTGAAGCTTTCTTT. Protein product: CSVDWEMNTEAFF.

This clone was picked up a small number of times. The chain combines TRBV10-3 with TRBJ1-1; possibly TRBD1 for D (5 bases). Germline V CDR1 and CDR2: ENHRY, SYGVKD. Trimming left V 7 bases short and J 8 bases short, with 11 bases between. This CDR3 contains 11 residues. CDR3 residues: CAITSGIEAFF. The CDR3 nucleotides are TGTGCCATCACTTCAGGGATCGAAGCTTTCTTT.

CDR3 bases: TGTGCCAGCAGCTCCGGCCCCGGGTTGCTTGGCTACACCTTC. Translated, it gives CASSSGPGLLGYTF. This rearrangement joins TRBV5-4 to TRBJ1-2; D unresolved. The CDR3 contains 14 residues. Germline lookup yields CDR1 SGHNT and CDR2 YYREEE (reference sequence). Trimming took off 3 bases at V and 7 bases at J, with 16 bases between the two ends.

The chain is built from TRBV27 and TRBJ1-1; 10 bases fit TRBD1. The CDR3 is 16 residues long. CDR1 is MNHEY, CDR2 SMNVEV, per germline (reference sequence). V lost 5 bases and J lost 4; bases outside the gene matches: 10. CDR3 sequence (DNA): TGTGCCAGCAGTCTTCGACAGGGGGCTTTAGGCACTGAAGCTTTCTTT. It is translated as CASSLRQGALGTEAFF.

V usage is TRBV27 and J usage is TRBJ2-7; unclear D gene. This CDR3 comprises 11 residues. Trimming cost V 4 bases and J 4 bases, with 5 bases left between them. Germline V gives CDR1 MNHEY, CDR2 SMNVEV (reference sequence). CDR3 nucleotide sequence: TGTGCCAGCAGTTCAATTTACGAGCAGTACTTC. Its protein product is CASSSIYEQYF.